The clone carrying this T cell receptor (beta chain) was seen a few times. Antigen specificity is unknown. The data are from a study of beta chain features in type 1 diabetes. Points from the study as a whole: Shorter TCRB CDR3s, moderately but significantly so, were found in Type 1 diabetes patients in all four CD4+ subsets.

As every portion of the isolated RNA was reverse transcribed, the sequencing read expressed TCRB transcripts. TCRdb's copy holds only in-frame clones and misses some; the assay was immunoSEQ multiplex PCR. The table shows approximately 100,000 clones, with about 26% occurring only once. The CDR3 has 14 residues. CDR1 is MNHEY, CDR2 SMNVEV, per germline (reference sequence). The germline V and J ends were trimmed by 6 bases and 0 bases, with 6 bases remaining between them. One heparinised blood draw averaging around 110 mL was given by each donor. Based on CD45RO/CCR7/CD25/CD127/CD95/CD27, CD4+ regulatory, stem cell-like memory, naive and central memory cells were sorted.

Sequencing was done on a sample of central memory CD4+ T cells from blood. This clonotype was sampled from a woman aged 18-29 years with type 1 diabetes. This chain connects TRBV27 to TRBJ2-6; D gene ambiguous. The CDR3 region is CASSRSSGANVLTF. In DNA form, the CDR3 reads TGTGCCAGCAGCCGTAGCTCTGGGGCCAACGTCCTGACTTTC.